Listed below are T cell receptor beta chains from one sample, sequenced in a study of Ad26.COV2.S vaccination and SARS-CoV-2 variants. The repertoire was sequenced with immunoSEQ multiplex PCR; TCRdb's copy has only in-frame clones and lacks some. The sample records fewer than 400,000 clones, roughly nine tenths being singletons. The source material was peripheral blood, sampled in a trial of Ad26.COV2.S vaccine versus placebo. All receptors come from a person aged 18-65 years who received the Ad26.COV2.S COVID-19 vaccine or a placebo. Each CDR3 is given with its conserved first and last residue. A D gene is named only where the DNA matches it firmly. Rows may omit the clone size; those that give it use once, few, many or a size class.

d_call: TRBD1
clone_size: .
v_call: TRBV19
j_call: TRBJ1-2
cdr3_aa: CASSVGQGARSGYTF
cdr3_nt: TGTGCCAGTAGTGTGGGACAGGGGGCGAGATCCGGCTACACCTTC

d_call: .
clone_size: .
v_call: TRBV5-1
j_call: TRBJ2-3
cdr3_aa: CASTPSEGRSFTDTQYF
cdr3_nt: TGCGCCAGCACCCCGTCGGAGGGTCGATCTTTCACAGATACGCAGTATTTT

d_call: .
clone_size: .
v_call: TRBV3-1/TRBV3-2
j_call: TRBJ1-2
cdr3_aa: CASSRGWGYGYTF
cdr3_nt: TGTGCCAGCAGCCGGGGGTGGGGATATGGCTACACCTTC

d_call: .
clone_size: .
v_call: TRBV15
j_call: TRBJ1-6
cdr3_aa: CATSRDRGGESPLHF
cdr3_nt: TGTGCCACCAGCAGAGATCGAGGGGGAGAATCACCCCTCCACTTT

d_call: .
clone_size: few
v_call: TRBV5-6
j_call: TRBJ2-7
cdr3_aa: CASSGFYEQYF
cdr3_nt: TGTGCCAGCAGCGGCTTCTACGAGCAGTACTTC

d_call: .
clone_size: few
v_call: TRBV25-1
j_call: TRBJ1-6
cdr3_aa: CASSTGSNSPLHF
cdr3_nt: TGTGCCAGCTCAACAGGGTCTAATTCACCCCTCCACTTT

d_call: .
clone_size: .
v_call: TRBV12-3/TRBV12-4
j_call: TRBJ2-3
cdr3_aa: CASSLLDTQYF
cdr3_nt: TGTGCCAGCAGTTTATTAGATACGCAGTATTTT

d_call: .
clone_size: .
v_call: TRBV24-1
j_call: TRBJ2-3
cdr3_aa: CATIWGAGTDTQYF
cdr3_nt: TGTGCCACCATATGGGGGGCCGGGACAGATACGCAGTATTTT

d_call: .
clone_size: .
v_call: TRBV4-2
j_call: TRBJ1-4
cdr3_aa: CASSHASGFDNEKLFF
cdr3_nt: TGTGCCAGCAGCCACGCCTCAGGGTTCGATAATGAAAAACTGTTTTTT

d_call: TRBD1
clone_size: .
v_call: TRBV18
j_call: TRBJ1-2
cdr3_aa: CASSRSGQGGYGYTF
cdr3_nt: TGTGCCAGCTCCCGATCCGGACAGGGAGGCTATGGCTACACCTTC

d_call: .
clone_size: .
v_call: TRBV5-6
j_call: TRBJ1-2
cdr3_aa: CASSLLGHYGYTF
cdr3_nt: TGTGCCAGCAGCTTGCTGGGCCACTATGGCTACACCTTC

d_call: .
clone_size: few
v_call: TRBV27
j_call: TRBJ1-4
cdr3_aa: CASSFSIGEKLFF
cdr3_nt: TGTGCCAGCAGTTTCAGTATTGGAGAAAAACTGTTTTTT

d_call: .
clone_size: .
v_call: TRBV12-3/TRBV12-4
j_call: TRBJ1-3
cdr3_aa: CASSLGNTIYF
cdr3_nt: TGTGCCAGCAGTTTAGGAAACACCATATATTTT

d_call: .
clone_size: .
v_call: TRBV6-6
j_call: TRBJ2-7
cdr3_aa: CASSLVSDEQYF
cdr3_nt: TGTGCCAGCAGCCTCGTGAGTGACGAGCAGTACTTC

d_call: .
clone_size: .
v_call: TRBV15
j_call: TRBJ1-2
cdr3_aa: CATSRDGQVGGYTF
cdr3_nt: TGTGCCACCAGCAGAGATGGGCAGGTTGGGGGCTACACCTTC

d_call: TRBD1
clone_size: .
v_call: TRBV12-3/TRBV12-4
j_call: TRBJ2-7
cdr3_aa: CASSQTDRGEQYF
cdr3_nt: TGTGCCAGCAGCCAAACCGACAGGGGCGAGCAGTACTTC

d_call: .
clone_size: few
v_call: TRBV12-5
j_call: TRBJ1-1
cdr3_aa: CASGLVDPPNTEAFF
cdr3_nt: TGTGCTAGTGGTTTGGTAGACCCACCAAACACTGAAGCTTTCTTT

d_call: TRBD1
clone_size: .
v_call: TRBV7-8
j_call: TRBJ1-3
cdr3_aa: CASSLVPGGTMAGNTIYF
cdr3_nt: TGTGCCAGCAGCTTAGTACCAGGGGGAACTATGGCCGGAAACACCATATATTTT

d_call: .
clone_size: .
v_call: TRBV24-1
j_call: TRBJ2-3
cdr3_aa: CATSVADTQYF
cdr3_nt: TGTGCCACCAGTGTAGCAGATACGCAGTATTTT

d_call: TRBD1
clone_size: .
v_call: TRBV7-2
j_call: TRBJ1-1
cdr3_aa: CASSARQGMNTEAFF
cdr3_nt: TGTGCCAGCAGCGCGCGACAGGGGATGAACACTGAAGCTTTCTTT

d_call: TRBD1
clone_size: .
v_call: TRBV5-1
j_call: TRBJ1-5
cdr3_aa: CASSLASRGDDRVVQPQHF
cdr3_nt: TGCGCCAGCAGCTTGGCCTCCCGGGGGGACGACAGGGTGGTCCAGCCCCAGCATTTT

d_call: .
clone_size: .
v_call: TRBV24-1
j_call: TRBJ2-5
cdr3_aa: CATSATASQETQYF
cdr3_nt: TGTGCCACCAGTGCAACAGCGAGTCAAGAGACCCAGTACTTC

d_call: TRBD1
clone_size: .
v_call: TRBV5-4
j_call: TRBJ1-6
cdr3_aa: CASSYSTGDNSPLHF
cdr3_nt: TGTGCCAGCAGCTACTCAACAGGGGATAATTCACCCCTCCACTTT

d_call: .
clone_size: .
v_call: TRBV6-5
j_call: TRBJ1-1
cdr3_aa: CASSTYGTEAFF
cdr3_nt: TGTGCCAGCAGTACGTATGGGACAGAAGCTTTCTTT

d_call: TRBD1
clone_size: .
v_call: TRBV5-1
j_call: TRBJ1-3
cdr3_aa: CASSLDYRGSGNTIYF
cdr3_nt: TGCGCCAGCAGCTTGGATTACAGGGGATCCGGAAACACCATATATTTT

d_call: .
clone_size: .
v_call: TRBV19
j_call: TRBJ1-2
cdr3_aa: CASSKFSGEGYTF
cdr3_nt: TGTGCCAGTAGTAAATTTTCGGGGGAAGGCTACACCTTC

d_call: TRBD2
clone_size: .
v_call: TRBV9
j_call: TRBJ2-5
cdr3_aa: CASSVSSGTYQETQYF
cdr3_nt: TGTGCCAGCAGCGTTTCTAGCGGGACTTACCAAGAGACCCAGTACTTC

d_call: .
clone_size: .
v_call: TRBV6-5
j_call: TRBJ1-3
cdr3_aa: CATYRSGNTIYF
cdr3_nt: TGTGCCACATACCGCTCTGGAAACACCATATATTTT

d_call: TRBD1
clone_size: .
v_call: TRBV5-1
j_call: TRBJ2-7
cdr3_aa: CASSSTLTGSGEQYF
cdr3_nt: TGCGCCAGCAGCTCTACTTTGACAGGGTCGGGCGAGCAGTACTTC

d_call: TRBD1
clone_size: .
v_call: TRBV5-1
j_call: TRBJ2-7
cdr3_aa: CASSSGQTPYEQYF
cdr3_nt: TGCGCCAGCAGCTCGGGACAGACCCCCTACGAGCAGTACTTC

d_call: .
clone_size: .
v_call: TRBV7-9
j_call: TRBJ2-2
cdr3_aa: CASSPGLRELFF
cdr3_nt: TGTGCCAGCAGCCCGGGACTCCGGGAGCTGTTTTTT

d_call: TRBD2
clone_size: .
v_call: TRBV18
j_call: TRBJ2-1
cdr3_aa: CASSPPFGGSPNEQFF
cdr3_nt: TGTGCCAGCTCACCACCGTTCGGGGGGTCGCCGAATGAGCAGTTCTTC

d_call: .
clone_size: once
v_call: TRBV11-2
j_call: TRBJ1-4
cdr3_aa: CASSFQRLANEKLFF
cdr3_nt: TGTGCCAGCAGCTTCCAGAGGTTAGCTAATGAAAAACTGTTTTTT

d_call: .
clone_size: once
v_call: TRBV10-3
j_call: TRBJ2-3
cdr3_aa: CAISAGAGTDTQYF
cdr3_nt: TGTGCCATCAGTGCGGGCGCGGGCACAGATACGCAGTATTTT

d_call: TRBD1
clone_size: .
v_call: TRBV2
j_call: TRBJ1-1
cdr3_aa: CASRDHRGNTEAFF
cdr3_nt: TGTGCCAGCAGGGACCACAGGGGAAACACTGAAGCTTTCTTT

d_call: .
clone_size: .
v_call: TRBV4-1
j_call: TRBJ1-3
cdr3_aa: CASSQDRTDYSGNTIYF
cdr3_nt: TGCGCCAGCAGCCAAGATCGGACTGATTACTCTGGAAACACCATATATTTT

d_call: .
clone_size: .
v_call: TRBV5-1
j_call: TRBJ1-1
cdr3_aa: CASSFPGSTEAFF
cdr3_nt: TGCGCCAGCAGCTTCCCAGGGAGCACTGAAGCTTTCTTT

d_call: .
clone_size: .
v_call: TRBV3-1/TRBV3-2
j_call: TRBJ1-2
cdr3_aa: CASSQDAETNYGYTF
cdr3_nt: TGTGCCAGCAGCCAAGATGCGGAGACTAACTATGGCTACACCTTC

d_call: .
clone_size: .
v_call: TRBV6-1
j_call: TRBJ1-2
cdr3_aa: CASSEALWIRGLLDGYTF
cdr3_nt: TGTGCCAGCAGTGAAGCGCTTTGGATTCGAGGCCTACTAGATGGCTACACCTTC

d_call: .
clone_size: .
v_call: TRBV11-2
j_call: TRBJ1-2
cdr3_aa: CASSLGIGRNYGYTF
cdr3_nt: TGTGCCAGCAGCTTAGGAATAGGGCGCAACTATGGCTACACCTTC

d_call: TRBD2
clone_size: .
v_call: TRBV9
j_call: TRBJ2-5
cdr3_aa: CASSVGTSGWETQYF
cdr3_nt: TGTGCCAGCAGCGTGGGGACTAGCGGTTGGGAGACCCAGTACTTC

d_call: TRBD2
clone_size: few
v_call: TRBV2
j_call: TRBJ2-3
cdr3_aa: CASSERSGGRTDTQYF
cdr3_nt: TGTGCCAGCAGTGAAAGGAGCGGGGGTCGCACAGATACGCAGTATTTT

d_call: TRBD1
clone_size: few
v_call: TRBV3-1/TRBV3-2
j_call: TRBJ1-1
cdr3_aa: CASSQLPGQGSDAFF
cdr3_nt: TGTGCCAGCAGCCAGCTACCGGGACAGGGTTCCGACGCTTTCTTT

d_call: .
clone_size: .
v_call: TRBV5-1
j_call: TRBJ1-6
cdr3_aa: CASTPDGTVGSPLHF
cdr3_nt: TGCGCCAGCACTCCTGACGGAACTGTTGGCTCACCCCTCCACTTT

d_call: .
clone_size: .
v_call: TRBV12-5
j_call: TRBJ1-3
cdr3_aa: CASGLVAGLTGNTIYF
cdr3_nt: TGTGCTAGTGGTTTGGTGGCAGGGCTTACTGGAAACACCATATATTTT

d_call: TRBD1
clone_size: once
v_call: TRBV6-2/TRBV6-3
j_call: TRBJ2-7
cdr3_aa: CASSYSTSGFEDRAYEQYF
cdr3_nt: TGTGCCAGCAGTTACTCGACGAGTGGTTTTGAAGACAGGGCCTACGAGCAGTACTTC

d_call: .
clone_size: .
v_call: TRBV30
j_call: TRBJ1-1
cdr3_aa: CAWSVEGTEAFF
cdr3_nt: TGTGCCTGGAGTGTGGAGGGTACAGAAGCTTTCTTT

d_call: .
clone_size: .
v_call: TRBV7-9
j_call: TRBJ2-7
cdr3_aa: CASSLDNESEQYF
cdr3_nt: TGTGCCAGCAGCCTGGACAATGAATCCGAGCAGTACTTC

d_call: .
clone_size: .
v_call: TRBV18
j_call: TRBJ1-1
cdr3_aa: CASSPSRGGEDTEAFF
cdr3_nt: TGTGCCAGCTCACCATCCCGAGGGGGGGAGGACACTGAAGCTTTCTTT

d_call: .
clone_size: .
v_call: TRBV21-1
j_call: TRBJ2-7
cdr3_aa: CASSKVPDSTYEQYF
cdr3_nt: TGTGCCAGCAGCAAAGTCCCGGACAGTACCTACGAGCAGTACTTC

d_call: .
clone_size: once
v_call: TRBV19
j_call: TRBJ2-2
cdr3_aa: CASSITGGAGELFF
cdr3_nt: TGTGCCAGTAGTATAACTGGGGGAGCCGGGGAGCTGTTTTTT

d_call: TRBD1
clone_size: .
v_call: TRBV3-1/TRBV3-2
j_call: TRBJ2-3
cdr3_aa: CASSLDRATDTQYF
cdr3_nt: TGTGCCAGCAGCCTGGACAGGGCTACAGATACGCAGTATTTT

d_call: .
clone_size: .
v_call: TRBV4-1
j_call: TRBJ1-5
cdr3_aa: CASSEMGSNQPQHF
cdr3_nt: TGCGCCAGCAGCGAAATGGGGAGCAATCAGCCCCAGCATTTT

d_call: TRBD1
clone_size: .
v_call: TRBV2
j_call: TRBJ1-4
cdr3_aa: CASRATGLGNEKLFF
cdr3_nt: TGTGCCAGCAGGGCGACAGGGTTGGGTAATGAAAAACTGTTTTTT

d_call: .
clone_size: .
v_call: TRBV10-1
j_call: TRBJ1-1
cdr3_aa: CASRKGVGTEAFF
cdr3_nt: TGCGCCAGCAGAAAAGGGGTCGGCACTGAAGCTTTCTTT

d_call: .
clone_size: .
v_call: TRBV5-1
j_call: TRBJ1-5
cdr3_aa: CASSLGGFNQPQHF
cdr3_nt: TGCGCCAGCAGCTTGGGTGGTTTCAATCAGCCCCAGCATTTT

d_call: .
clone_size: .
v_call: TRBV24-1
j_call: TRBJ2-3
cdr3_aa: CATSDPTTPTDTQYF
cdr3_nt: TGTGCCACCAGTGATCCGACCACCCCCACAGATACGCAGTATTTT

d_call: .
clone_size: .
v_call: TRBV10-3
j_call: TRBJ1-1
cdr3_aa: CAITRDPRDTEAFF
cdr3_nt: TGTGCCATTACCCGAGATCCGAGGGACACTGAAGCTTTCTTT

d_call: .
clone_size: .
v_call: TRBV5-4
j_call: TRBJ1-2
cdr3_aa: CASRTGESYGYTF
cdr3_nt: TGTGCCAGCAGGACTGGGGAATCCTATGGCTACACCTTC